This TCR beta chain was found in a study of blood T cell repertoires in COVID-19. Study-wide background: The samples span acute and convalescent COVID-19 from the United States, Italy and Spain.

Original data processing: For nucleated cells, counts were estimated from reference gene primer amplification. Clones were sequenced by immunoSEQ multiplex PCR, and TCRdb holds only the in-frame ones, with some missing. That table is the source of V, J and clone size, and D and trimming were worked out from the DNA. The table includes around 91,000 clones, around 79% detected once. The CDR3 contains 13 residues. Germline CDR1 MDHEN, CDR2 SYDVKM. V lost 5 bases, J lost 2 bases, and 9 bases lay in between. The sequence was collected from a woman aged 80 or over with active or convalescent COVID-19. This chain links TRBV28 with TRBJ1-2; the D gene is possibly TRBD1 (6 bases). The sequenced material came from peripheral blood. The CDR3 nucleotides are TGTGCCAGCAGTCTACAGGGCAACTATGGCTACACCTTC. Its translation is CASSLQGNYGYTF.